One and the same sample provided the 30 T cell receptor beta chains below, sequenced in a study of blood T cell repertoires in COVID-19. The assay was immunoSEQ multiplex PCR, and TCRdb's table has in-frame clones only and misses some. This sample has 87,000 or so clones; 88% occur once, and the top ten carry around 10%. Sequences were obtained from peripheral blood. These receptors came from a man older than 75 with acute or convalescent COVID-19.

CDR3: CAIGGTSNEQFF. CDR3 nucleotides: TGTGCCATCGGGGGGACTTCTAATGAGCAGTTCTTC. This chain links TRBV10-3 with TRBJ2-1; a possible D gene is TRBD2 (6 bases). The length of the CDR3 is 12 residues. Germline V gene lookup returns CDR1 ENHRY and CDR2 SYGVKD. Trimming removed 8 bases from V and 7 bases from J, with 12 bases in between.

DNA for the CDR3: TGTGCCAGCAGCCCCCGGACAGGCCCCCCTGGAAACACCATATATTTT. Protein sequence: CASSPRTGPPGNTIYF. The rearrangement uses TRBV11-2 and TRBJ1-3, with 7 bases lining up with TRBD1. Germline assignment: CDR1 SGHAT and CDR2 FQNNGV. This CDR3 region has 16 residues. With V trimmed by 5 bases and J by 2 bases, 9 bases remained unmatched.

CDR3 in amino acids: CASSSDRNQPQHF. CDR3 coding DNA: TGTGCCAGCAGCTCGGACAGAAATCAGCCCCAGCATTTT. This chain uses TRBV6-5 with TRBJ1-5; the D gene is possibly TRBD1 (6 bases). The CDR3 is 13 residues long. Trimming took off 6 bases at V and 4 bases at J, with 10 bases between the two ends. CDR1 and CDR2 from the germline V gene are MNHEY and SVGAGI.

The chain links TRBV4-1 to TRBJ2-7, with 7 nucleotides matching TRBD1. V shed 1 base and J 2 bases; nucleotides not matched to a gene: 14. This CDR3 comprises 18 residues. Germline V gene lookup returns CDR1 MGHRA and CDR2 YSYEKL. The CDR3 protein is CASSQAHRGRPSTYEQYF. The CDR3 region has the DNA TGCGCCAGCAGCCAAGCGCACAGGGGCAGGCCATCCACCTACGAGCAGTACTTC.

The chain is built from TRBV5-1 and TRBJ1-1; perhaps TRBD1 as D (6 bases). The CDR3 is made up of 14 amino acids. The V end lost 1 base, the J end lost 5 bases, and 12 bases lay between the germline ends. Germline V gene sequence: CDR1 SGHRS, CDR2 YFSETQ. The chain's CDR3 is CASSLIRGDTEAFF. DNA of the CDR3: TGCGCCAGCAGCTTGATCAGGGGAGATACTGAAGCTTTCTTT.

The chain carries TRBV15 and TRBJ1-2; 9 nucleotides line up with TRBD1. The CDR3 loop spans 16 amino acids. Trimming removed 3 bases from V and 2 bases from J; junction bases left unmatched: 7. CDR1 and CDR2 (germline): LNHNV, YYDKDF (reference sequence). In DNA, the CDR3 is TGTGCCACCAGCAGGGACAGGGGAGTGGAAAACTATGGCTACACCTTC. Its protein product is CATSRDRGVENYGYTF.

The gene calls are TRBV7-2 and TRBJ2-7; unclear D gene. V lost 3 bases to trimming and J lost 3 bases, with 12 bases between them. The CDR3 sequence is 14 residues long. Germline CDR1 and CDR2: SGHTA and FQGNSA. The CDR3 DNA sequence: TGTGCCAGCAGCTTGGGCCTTGGAAACTACGAGCAGTACTTC. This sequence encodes CASSLGLGNYEQYF.

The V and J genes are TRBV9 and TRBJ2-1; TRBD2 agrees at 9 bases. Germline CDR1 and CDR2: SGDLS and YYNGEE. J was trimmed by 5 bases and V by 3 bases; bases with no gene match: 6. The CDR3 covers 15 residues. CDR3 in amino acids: CASSARIAGDNEQFF. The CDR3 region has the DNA TGTGCCAGCAGCGCGAGAATAGCGGGGGACAATGAGCAGTTCTTC.

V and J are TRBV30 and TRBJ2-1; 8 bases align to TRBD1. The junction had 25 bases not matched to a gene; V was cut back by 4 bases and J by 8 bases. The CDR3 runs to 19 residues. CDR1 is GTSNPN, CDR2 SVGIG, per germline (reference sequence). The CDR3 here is CAWTSRLFRQGNLVDEQFF. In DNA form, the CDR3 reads TGTGCCTGGACCTCACGGCTATTCAGACAGGGGAATTTGGTCGATGAGCAGTTCTTC.

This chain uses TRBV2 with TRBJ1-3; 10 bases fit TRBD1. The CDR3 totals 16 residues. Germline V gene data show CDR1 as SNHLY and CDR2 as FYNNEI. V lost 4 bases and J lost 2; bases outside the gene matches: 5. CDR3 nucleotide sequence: TGTGCCAGCAGTGCAACCGGGACAGGGGCTGGAAACACCATATATTTT. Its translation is CASSATGTGAGNTIYF. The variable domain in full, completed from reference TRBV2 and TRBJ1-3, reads EPEVTQTPSHQVTQMGQEVILRCVPISNHLYFYWYRQILGQKVEFLVSFYNNEISEKSEIFDDQFSVERPDGSNFTLKIRSTKLEDSAMYFCASSATGTGAGNTIYFGEGSWLTVV.

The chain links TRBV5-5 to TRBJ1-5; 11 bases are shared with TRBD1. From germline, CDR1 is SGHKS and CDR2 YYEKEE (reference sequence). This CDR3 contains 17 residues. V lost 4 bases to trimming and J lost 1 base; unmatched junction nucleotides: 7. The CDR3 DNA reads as TGTGCCAGCAGCCTAGGACAGGGGGCATGGAGCAATCAGCCCCAGCATTTT. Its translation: CASSLGQGAWSNQPQHF.

CDR3 amino acids: CATRAAGTGEQFF. CDR3 DNA sequence: TGTGCCACCAGGGCAGCCGGTACGGGGGAGCAGTTCTTC. The genes are TRBV24-1 and TRBJ2-1, with D perhaps matching TRBD2 (5 bases). The CDR3 sequence is 13 residues long. Trimming removed 7 bases from V and 10 bases from J, with 16 bases in between. Germline CDR1 KGHDR, CDR2 SFDVKD.

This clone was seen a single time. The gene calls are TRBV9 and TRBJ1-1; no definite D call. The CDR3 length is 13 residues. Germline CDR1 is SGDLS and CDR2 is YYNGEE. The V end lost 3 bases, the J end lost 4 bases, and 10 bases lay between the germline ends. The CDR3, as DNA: TGTGCCAGCAGCGCCTATTATGGCACTGAAGCTTTCTTT. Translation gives CASSAYYGTEAFF. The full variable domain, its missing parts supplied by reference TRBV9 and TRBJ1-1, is DSGVTQTPKHLITATGQRVTLRCSPRSGDLSVYWYQQSLDQGLQFLIQYYNGEERAKGNILERFSAQQFPDLHSELNLSSLELGDSALYFCASSAYYGTEAFFGQGTRLTVV.

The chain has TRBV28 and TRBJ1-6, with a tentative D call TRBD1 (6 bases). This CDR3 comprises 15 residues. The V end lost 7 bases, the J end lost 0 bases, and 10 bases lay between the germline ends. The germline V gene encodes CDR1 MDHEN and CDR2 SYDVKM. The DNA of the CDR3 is TGTGCCAGCACCACAGGGAGCTCCTATAATTCACCCCTCCACTTT. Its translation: CASTTGSSYNSPLHF.

The CDR3 bases are TGTGCCAGCAGTTACGGGCGGGGGGCTACTGGAAACACCATATATTTT. It translates to CASSYGRGATGNTIYF. The J gene is TRBJ1-3, the V gene TRBV6-6; tentative D call: TRBD1 (6 bases). Trimming left V 2 bases short and J 2 bases short, with 13 bases between. The CDR3 consists of 16 residues. Germline V lookup: CDR1 MNHNY, CDR2 SVGAGI (reference sequence).

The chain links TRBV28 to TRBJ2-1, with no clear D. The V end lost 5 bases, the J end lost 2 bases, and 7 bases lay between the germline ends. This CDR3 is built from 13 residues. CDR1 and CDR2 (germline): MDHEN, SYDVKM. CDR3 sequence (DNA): TGTGCCAGCAGTGAGGATCCCTACAATGAGCAGTTCTTC. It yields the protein CASSEDPYNEQFF.

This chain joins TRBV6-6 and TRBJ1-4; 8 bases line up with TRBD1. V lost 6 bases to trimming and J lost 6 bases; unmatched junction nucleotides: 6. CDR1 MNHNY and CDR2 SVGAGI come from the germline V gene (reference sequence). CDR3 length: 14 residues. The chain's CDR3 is CASSPTGEHEKLFF. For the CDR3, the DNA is TGTGCCAGCAGCCCGACAGGGGAGCATGAAAAACTGTTTTTT.

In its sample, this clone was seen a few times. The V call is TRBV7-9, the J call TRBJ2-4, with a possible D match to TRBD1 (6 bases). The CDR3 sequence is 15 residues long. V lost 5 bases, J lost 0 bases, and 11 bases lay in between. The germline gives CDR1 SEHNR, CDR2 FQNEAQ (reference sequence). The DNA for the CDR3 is TGTGCCAGCAGCCCCGAGGGGGTAGCCAAAAACATTCAGTACTTC. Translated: CASSPEGVAKNIQYF.

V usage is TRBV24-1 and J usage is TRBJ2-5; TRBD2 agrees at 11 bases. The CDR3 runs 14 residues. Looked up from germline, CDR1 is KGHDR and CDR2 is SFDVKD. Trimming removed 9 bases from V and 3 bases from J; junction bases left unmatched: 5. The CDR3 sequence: CATQKTSGEETQYF. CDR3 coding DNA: TGTGCCACCCAAAAGACTAGCGGGGAAGAGACCCAGTACTTC.

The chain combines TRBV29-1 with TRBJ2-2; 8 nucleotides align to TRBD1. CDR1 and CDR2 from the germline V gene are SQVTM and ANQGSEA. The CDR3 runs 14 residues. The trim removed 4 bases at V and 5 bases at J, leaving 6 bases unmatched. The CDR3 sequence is CSVGTGIGTGELFF. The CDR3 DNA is TGCAGCGTTGGGACAGGGATAGGGACCGGGGAGCTGTTTTTT.

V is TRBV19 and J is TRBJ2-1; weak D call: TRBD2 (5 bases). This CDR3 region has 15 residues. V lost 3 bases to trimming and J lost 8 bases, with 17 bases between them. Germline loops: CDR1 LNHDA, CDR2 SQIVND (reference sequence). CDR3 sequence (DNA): TGTGCCAGTAGTATGACGGGGAGCGTGAAAGATGAGCAGTTCTTC. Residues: CASSMTGSVKDEQFF. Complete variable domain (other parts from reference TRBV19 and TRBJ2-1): DGGITQSPKYLFRKEGQNVTLSCEQNLNHDAMYWYRQDPGQGLRLIYYSQIVNDFQKGDIAEGYSVSREKKESFPLTVTSAQKNPTAFYLCASSMTGSVKDEQFFGPGTRLTVL.

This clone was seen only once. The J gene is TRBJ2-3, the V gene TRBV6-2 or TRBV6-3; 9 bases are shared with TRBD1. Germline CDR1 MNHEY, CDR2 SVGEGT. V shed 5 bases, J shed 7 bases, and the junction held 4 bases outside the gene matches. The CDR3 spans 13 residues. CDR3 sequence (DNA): TGTGCCAGCAGTAGGACAGGGGCACATACGCAGTATTTT. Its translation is CASSRTGAHTQYF.

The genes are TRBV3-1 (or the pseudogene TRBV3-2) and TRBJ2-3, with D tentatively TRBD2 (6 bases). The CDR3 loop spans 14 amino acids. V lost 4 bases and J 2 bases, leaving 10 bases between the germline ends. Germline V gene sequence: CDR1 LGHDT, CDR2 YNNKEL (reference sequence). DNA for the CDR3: TGTGCCAGCAGCCCCCCGGGGGTCACAGATACGCAGTATTTT. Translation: CASSPPGVTDTQYF.

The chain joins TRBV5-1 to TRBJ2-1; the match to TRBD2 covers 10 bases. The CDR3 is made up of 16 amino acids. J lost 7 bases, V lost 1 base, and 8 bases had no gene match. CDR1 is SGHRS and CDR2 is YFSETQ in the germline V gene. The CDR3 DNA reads TGCGCCAGCAGCTTGCGTCCGAGCGGGGGGGCAAATGAGCAGTTCTTC. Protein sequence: CASSLRPSGGANEQFF.

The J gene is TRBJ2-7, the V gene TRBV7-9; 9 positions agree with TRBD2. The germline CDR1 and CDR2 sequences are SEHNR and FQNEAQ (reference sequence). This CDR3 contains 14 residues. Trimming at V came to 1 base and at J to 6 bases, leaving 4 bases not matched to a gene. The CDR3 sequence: CASSLGGLASEQYF. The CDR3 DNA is TGTGCCAGCAGCTTAGGGGGACTAGCAAGCGAGCAGTACTTC.

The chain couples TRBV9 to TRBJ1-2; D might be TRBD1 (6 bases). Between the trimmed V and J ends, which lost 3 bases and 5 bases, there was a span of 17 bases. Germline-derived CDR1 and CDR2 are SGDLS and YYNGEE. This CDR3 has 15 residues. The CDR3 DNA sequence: TGTGCCAGCAGCGCCAGAGGGGGACCTCTTTATGGCTACACCTTC. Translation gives CASSARGGPLYGYTF.

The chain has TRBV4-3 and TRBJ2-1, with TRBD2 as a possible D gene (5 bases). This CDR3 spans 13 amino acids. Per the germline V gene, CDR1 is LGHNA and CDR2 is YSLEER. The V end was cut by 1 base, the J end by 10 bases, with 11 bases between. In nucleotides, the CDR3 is TGCGCCAGCAGCCAAGGGGCCATAGCGGAGCAGTTCTTC. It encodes CASSQGAIAEQFF.

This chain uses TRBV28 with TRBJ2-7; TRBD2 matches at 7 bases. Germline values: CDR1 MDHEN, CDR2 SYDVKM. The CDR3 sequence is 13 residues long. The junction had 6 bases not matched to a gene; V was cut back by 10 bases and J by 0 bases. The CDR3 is CAILADFSYEQYF. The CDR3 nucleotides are TGTGCCATTCTAGCGGACTTCTCCTACGAGCAGTACTTC.

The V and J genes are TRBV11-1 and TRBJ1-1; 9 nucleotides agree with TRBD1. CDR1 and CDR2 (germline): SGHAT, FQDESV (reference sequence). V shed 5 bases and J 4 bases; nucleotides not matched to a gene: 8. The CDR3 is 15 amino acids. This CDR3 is CASSKRTGVSTEAFF. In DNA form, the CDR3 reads TGTGCCAGCAGCAAGCGGACAGGGGTTAGCACTGAAGCTTTCTTT.

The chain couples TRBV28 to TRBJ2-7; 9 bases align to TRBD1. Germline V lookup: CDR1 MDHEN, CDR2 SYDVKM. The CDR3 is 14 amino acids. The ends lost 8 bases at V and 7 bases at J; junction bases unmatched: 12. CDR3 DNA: TGTGCCAGCTACGCCGGGACAGGGACTCGGGAGCAGTACTTC. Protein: CASYAGTGTREQYF. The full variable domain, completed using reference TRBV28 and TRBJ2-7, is DVKVTQSSRYLVKRTGEKVFLECVQDMDHENMFWYRQDPGLGLRLIYFSYDVKMKEKGDIPEGYSVSREKKERFSLILESASTNQTSMYLCASYAGTGTREQYFGPGTRLTVT.